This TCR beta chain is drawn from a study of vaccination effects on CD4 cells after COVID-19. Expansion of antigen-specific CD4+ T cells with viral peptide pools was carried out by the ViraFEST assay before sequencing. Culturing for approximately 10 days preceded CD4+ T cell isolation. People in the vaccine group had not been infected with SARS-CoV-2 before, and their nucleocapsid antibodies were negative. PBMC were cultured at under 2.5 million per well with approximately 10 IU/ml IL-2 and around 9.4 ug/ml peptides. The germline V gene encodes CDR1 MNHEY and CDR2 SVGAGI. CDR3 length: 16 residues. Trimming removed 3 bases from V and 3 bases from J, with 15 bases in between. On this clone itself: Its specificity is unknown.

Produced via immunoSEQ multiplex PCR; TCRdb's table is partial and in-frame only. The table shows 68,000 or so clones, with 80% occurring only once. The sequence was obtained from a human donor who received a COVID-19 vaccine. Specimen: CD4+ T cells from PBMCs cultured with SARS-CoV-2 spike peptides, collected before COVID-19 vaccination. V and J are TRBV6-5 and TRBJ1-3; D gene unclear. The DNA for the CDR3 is TGTGCCAGCAGTTATTCCCAGGCGGGAGGTGGAAACACCATATATTTT. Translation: CASSYSQAGGGNTIYF.